These 10 T cell receptor beta chains were sequenced from one sample in a study of T cells in Graves' hyperthyroidism and ophthalmopathy. Amplification targeted TCR beta CDR3 regions from RNA transcripts. Using the HTBI primer set, a first-round RT-PCR was run on the TCR CDR3. MiXCR, applied by TCRdb to the multiplex PCR reads, yields one record per CDR3 protein. The sample lists approximately 530,000 distinct CDR3 sequences, over 15% occurring once. Sequenced input: blood. The receptors shown here come from a woman younger than 35 with Graves' hyperthyroidism.

This chain joins TRBV20-1 and TRBJ2-7; D unclear. This CDR3 spans 13 amino acids. The V end was cut by 1 base, the J end by 0 bases, with 7 bases between. Germline CDR1 DFQATT, CDR2 SNEGSKA (reference sequence). CDR3 coding DNA: TGCAGTGCTAGAGTACGGAACTCCTACGAGCAGTACTTC. The encoded protein is CSARVRNSYEQYF.

This chain connects TRBV9 to TRBJ2-5; 14 positions match TRBD2. The germline V gene has CDR1 SGDLS and CDR2 YYNGEE. This CDR3 contains 18 residues. J lost 4 bases, V lost 3 bases, and 11 bases had no gene match. The CDR3 here is CASSGPGTSGGITETQYF. In DNA, the CDR3 is TGTGCCAGCAGCGGACCCGGGACTAGCGGGGGTATTACAGAGACCCAGTACTTC.

This clonotype was seen many times. The chain is built from TRBV28 and TRBJ2-1; 12 nucleotides align to TRBD2. Germline lookup yields CDR1 MDHEN and CDR2 SYDVKM. Trimming at V came to 6 bases and at J to 6 bases, leaving 12 bases not matched to a gene. The CDR3 has 17 amino acids. The CDR3, as DNA: TGTGCCAGCAGGCCACGACTATCTAGCGGGAGGGCCAATGAGCAGTTCTTC. It encodes CASRPRLSSGRANEQFF.

This clonotype was seen repeatedly, ten times or more. V gene TRBV20-1 combines with J gene TRBJ2-3; D uncertain. The V gene's germline CDR1 is DFQATT and CDR2 SNEGSKA (reference sequence). Deletions cut 3 bases from V and 3 bases from J, with 13 bases between. The CDR3 sequence is 14 residues long. The CDR3 DNA reads as TGCAGTGCTAGGGGCCTATCGGCTACAGATACGCAGTATTTT. Its protein product is CSARGLSATDTQYF.

This clonotype was picked up many times. The chain has TRBV20-1 and TRBJ2-5, with 11 bases fitting TRBD2. The CDR3 length is 15 residues. The junction had 6 bases not matched to a gene; V was cut back by 1 base and J by 5 bases. In germline, CDR1 is DFQATT, CDR2 SNEGSKA (reference sequence). The CDR3, as DNA: TGCAGTGCTAGAGCACTAGCGGGAGCGATGGAGACCCAGTACTTC. Its protein product is CSARALAGAMETQYF.

The chain recombines TRBV5-8 with TRBJ1-5, with D uncertain. This CDR3 is built from 15 residues. CDR1 is SGHTS and CDR2 is YDEGEE in the germline V gene. Trimming cost V 0 bases and J 0 bases, with 7 bases left between them. The CDR3 spells CASSLGLYSNQPQHF. The CDR3 DNA reads TGTGCCAGCAGCTTGGGGTTATATAGCAATCAGCCCCAGCATTTT.

This clonotype was counted many times. The genes are TRBV20-1 and TRBJ2-7; 10 bases agree with TRBD2. Trimming at V came to 8 bases and at J to 6 bases, leaving 10 bases not matched to a gene. The CDR3 runs 13 residues. The germline V gene has CDR1 DFQATT and CDR2 SNEGSKA (reference sequence). The CDR3 loop is CSPRLTSGIEQYF. The CDR3 nucleotides are TGCAGTCCCAGATTAACTAGCGGGATCGAGCAGTACTTC.

As for this clonotype: Given a much more abundant clone one base away, this may be a read error. This chain connects TRBV5-5 to TRBJ1-3; no definite D call. This CDR3 spans 16 amino acids. The ends were cut back, 1 base at V and 0 bases at J, with 11 bases in the middle. Germline CDR1 SGHKS, CDR2 YYEKEE (reference sequence). DNA of the CDR3: TGTGCCAGCAGCTTGAGTCGGGAGATCTCTGGAAACACCATATATTTT. Translation gives CASSLSREISGNTIYF.

The CDR3, as DNA: TGCAGCGGTGGACCCCACACAGATACGCAGTATTTT. Protein sequence: CSGGPHTDTQYF. This chain links TRBV29-1 with TRBJ2-3; D is unresolved. This CDR3 is built from 12 residues. Germline loops: CDR1 SQVTM, CDR2 ANQGSEA. Trimming pared 7 bases from V and 2 bases from J, leaving 10 bases between.

This clonotype was seen more than once but under ten times. The V call is TRBV18, the J call TRBJ2-1; 8 bases line up with TRBD2. CDR3 length: 15 amino acids. Trimming cost V 2 bases and J 9 bases; bases outside gene matches: 9. Germline V gene sequence: CDR1 KGHSH, CDR2 LQKENI. The CDR3 reads CASSPSVAGKGEQFF. DNA of the CDR3: TGTGCCAGCTCACCATCCGTAGCGGGAAAGGGTGAGCAGTTCTTC. The variable domain in full, completed from reference TRBV18 and TRBJ2-1, reads NAGVMQNPRHLVRRRGQEARLRCSPMKGHSHVYWYRQLPEEGLKFMVYLQKENIIDESGMPKERFSAEFPKEGPSILRIQQVVRGDSAAYFCASSPSVAGKGEQFFGPGTRLTVL.